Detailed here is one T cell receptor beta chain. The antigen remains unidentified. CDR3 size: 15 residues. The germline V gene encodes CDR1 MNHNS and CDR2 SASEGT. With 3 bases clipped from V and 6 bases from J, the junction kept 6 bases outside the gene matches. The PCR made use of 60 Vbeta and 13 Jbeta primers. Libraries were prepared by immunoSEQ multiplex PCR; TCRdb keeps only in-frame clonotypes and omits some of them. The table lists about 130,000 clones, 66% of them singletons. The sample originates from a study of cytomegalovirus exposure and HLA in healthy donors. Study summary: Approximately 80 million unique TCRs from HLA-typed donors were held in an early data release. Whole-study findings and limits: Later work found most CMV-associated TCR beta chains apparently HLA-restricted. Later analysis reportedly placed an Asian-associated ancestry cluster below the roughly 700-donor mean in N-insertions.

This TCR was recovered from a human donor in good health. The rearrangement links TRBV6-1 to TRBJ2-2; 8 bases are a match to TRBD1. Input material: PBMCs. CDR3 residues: CASSEGQGAPGELFF. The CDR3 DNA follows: TGTGCCAGCAGTGAGGGGCAGGGGGCGCCCGGGGAGCTGTTTTTT.